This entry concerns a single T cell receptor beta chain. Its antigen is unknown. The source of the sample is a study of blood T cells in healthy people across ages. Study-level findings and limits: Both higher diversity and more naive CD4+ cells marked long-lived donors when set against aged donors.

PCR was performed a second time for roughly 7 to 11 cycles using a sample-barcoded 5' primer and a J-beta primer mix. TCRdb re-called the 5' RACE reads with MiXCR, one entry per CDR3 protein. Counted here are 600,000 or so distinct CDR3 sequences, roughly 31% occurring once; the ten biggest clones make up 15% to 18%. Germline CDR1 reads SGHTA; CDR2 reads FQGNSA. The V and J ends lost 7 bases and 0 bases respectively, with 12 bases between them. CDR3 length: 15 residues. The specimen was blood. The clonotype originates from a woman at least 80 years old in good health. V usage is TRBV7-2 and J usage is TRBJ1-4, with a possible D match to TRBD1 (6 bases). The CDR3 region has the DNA TGTGCCAGCAACCCACAGGGAGCAACTAATGAAAAACTGTTTTTT. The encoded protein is CASNPQGATNEKLFF.